A single sample gave rise to the 21 T cell receptor beta chains below, sequenced in a study of T cell repertoires in cytomegalovirus infection (dated by TCRdb to the late 2010s). Sequenced using an Illumina HiSeq 1500. TCRdb's own reprocessing of the public reads used fastp at Q25 and MiXCR and kept productive beta chains. Merged by CDR3 protein, the rows form single entries marked with the most common genes and DNA. This sample gives 250,000 to 300,000 distinct CDR3 sequences in total; more than 20% of them show up just once. The ten largest clones take up approximately 14% of the sample. Sequencing was carried out using PBMCs. The origin of the receptors is a human donor in good health (CMV status not recorded). Some clones in this sample may be carry-over from other donors' samples.

V and J are TRBV19 and TRBJ2-3; 7 bases fit TRBD2. The CDR3 sequence is 15 residues long. Trimming at V came to 7 bases and at J to 2 bases, leaving 9 bases not matched to a gene. From germline, CDR1 is LNHDA and CDR2 SQIVND (reference sequence). CDR3 sequence reads: CASTGLAVSTDTQYF. Here the CDR3 DNA reads TGTGCCAGTACTGGGCTAGCGGTATCCACAGATACGCAGTATTTT.

The rearrangement links TRBV6-5 to TRBJ2-5, with 8 bases matching TRBD1. The CDR3 runs to 15 residues. V shed 3 bases, J shed 2 bases, and the junction held 5 bases outside the gene matches. Germline V gene data show CDR1 as MNHEY and CDR2 as SVGAGI. CDR3 sequence: CASSYGGQVQETQYF. CDR3 coding DNA: TGTGCCAGCAGTTATGGGGGACAGGTTCAAGAGACCCAGTACTTC.

DNA for the CDR3: TGCAGCGTTGAGTTTGTTGAGCAGTTCTTC. Protein product: CSVEFVEQFF. This chain connects TRBV29-1 to TRBJ2-1, with D unresolved. The germline V and J ends were trimmed by 3 bases and 9 bases, with 6 bases remaining between them. The germline gives CDR1 SQVTM, CDR2 ANQGSEA. The CDR3 runs 10 residues.

The chain couples TRBV4-2 to TRBJ2-1; TRBD2 is a possible D gene (6 bases). This CDR3 is built from 17 residues. The germline V and J ends were trimmed by 1 base and 0 bases, with 13 bases remaining between them. The V gene's germline CDR1 is LGHNA and CDR2 YNFKEQ. In DNA form, the CDR3 reads TGTGCCAGCAGCCAAGGAACTAGCTCGGGCTCCTACAATGAGCAGTTCTTC. Protein: CASSQGTSSGSYNEQFF.

The chain has TRBV6-5 and TRBJ2-5; tentative D call: TRBD2 (6 bases). V gave up 4 bases and J gave up 1 base, with 10 bases separating them. This CDR3 region has 14 residues. Germline V gives CDR1 MNHEY, CDR2 SVGAGI. Here the CDR3 reads CASSFWGLQETQYF. The CDR3 region has the DNA TGTGCCAGCAGTTTTTGGGGACTCCAAGAGACCCAGTACTTC.

This clonotype has more than one count but fewer than ten. V usage is TRBV6-1 and J usage is TRBJ2-1; D may be TRBD1 or TRBD2 (5 bases each). This CDR3 has 15 amino acids. The V gene's germline CDR1 is MNHNS and CDR2 SASEGT. The V end lost 7 bases, the J end lost 4 bases, and 17 bases lay between the germline ends. Here the CDR3 DNA reads TGTGCCAGCAACCCCCGGGACGGACCTTACAATGAGCAGTTCTTC. It is translated as CASNPRDGPYNEQFF.

The chain combines TRBV28 with TRBJ2-1, with D possibly TRBD2 on 6 matching bases. The germline V gene encodes CDR1 MDHEN and CDR2 SYDVKM. The CDR3 is 14 residues long. V lost 5 bases to trimming and J lost 3 bases, with 11 bases between them. The CDR3 nucleotides read TGTGCCAGCAGTATAGGCGGGGACTACAATGAGCAGTTCTTC. It codes for CASSIGGDYNEQFF.

V and J are TRBV29-1 and TRBJ1-1; D unresolved. Between the trimmed V and J ends, which lost 8 bases and 7 bases, there was a span of 11 bases. CDR3 size: 10 residues. Germline CDR1 is SQVTM and CDR2 is ANQGSEA. Here the CDR3 reads CSPRASEAFF. The CDR3 coding sequence is TGCAGCCCCAGAGCGAGTGAAGCTTTCTTT.

In regard to this clonotype: An end of the junction does not agree with germline; a read error may underlie this. The chain carries TRBV20-1 and TRBJ1-3; possibly TRBD1 for D (6 bases). The CDR3 covers 15 residues. Germline V CDR1 and CDR2: DFQATT, SNEGSKA (reference sequence). The CDR3 sequence: CSARGGVATGNTIYF. For the CDR3, the DNA is TGCAGTGCCAGAGGGGGGGTAGCTACTGGAAACACCATATATTTT.

The rearrangement joins TRBV29-1 to TRBJ2-5; D is uncertain. Trimming stripped 4 bases from V and 5 bases from J, with 8 bases between. This CDR3 comprises 11 residues. Germline V gene data show CDR1 as SQVTM and CDR2 as ANQGSEA. The CDR3 protein is CSVAEVETQYF. As DNA, the CDR3 is TGCAGCGTTGCTGAGGTCGAGACCCAGTACTTC. Using reference TRBV29-1 and TRBJ2-5 for the parts outside the CDR3, the full variable domain is SAVISQKPSRDICQRGTSLTIQCQVDSQVTMMFWYRQQPGQSLTLIATANQGSEATYESGFVIDKFPISRPNLTFSTLTVSNMSPEDSSIYLCSVAEVETQYFGPGTRLLVL.

This clonotype was detected only a few times. V usage is TRBV11-2 and J usage is TRBJ1-5; D unclear. Looked up from germline, CDR1 is SGHAT and CDR2 is FQNNGV. The CDR3 runs to 13 residues. V gave up 1 base and J gave up 5 bases, with 6 bases separating them. CDR3 amino acids: CASSLVPDQPQHF. CDR3 nucleotide sequence: TGTGCCAGCAGCTTAGTTCCAGATCAGCCCCAGCATTTT.

This clonotype was counted a few times. This chain joins TRBV5-1 and TRBJ1-1; TRBD1 matches 7 bases. J was trimmed by 1 base and V by 2 bases; bases with no gene match: 8. Germline V gene data show CDR1 as SGHRS and CDR2 as YFSETQ. This CDR3 has 16 residues. The CDR3 here is CASSFFRTGSNTEAFF. The CDR3 bases are TGCGCCAGCAGCTTCTTCCGGACAGGCTCGAACACTGAAGCTTTCTTT.

This clonotype appeared a few times. The J gene is TRBJ1-6, the V gene TRBV11-2; the match to TRBD1 covers 8 bases. Trimming took 4 bases from V and 0 from J; bases not matched to a gene: 8. Germline V gives CDR1 SGHAT, CDR2 FQNNGV. The CDR3 contains 18 residues. CDR3 residues: CASSSLRQGSSYNSPLHF. CDR3 DNA sequence: TGTGCCAGCAGCTCACTCAGACAGGGGAGCTCCTATAATTCACCCCTCCACTTT.

This clonotype has only a few counts. In DNA, the CDR3 is TGCAGCGTTGAAGCCCCGGACAGAGCCAAAAACATTCAGTACTTC. Its protein is CSVEAPDRAKNIQYF. The chain is built from TRBV29-1 and TRBJ2-4, with D possibly TRBD1 on 6 matching bases. The V gene lost 1 base and the J gene lost 0 bases, with 10 bases spanning the gap. This CDR3 comprises 15 residues. CDR1 and CDR2 (germline): SQVTM, ANQGSEA. The whole variable domain, filled in from reference TRBV29-1 and TRBJ2-4, reads SAVISQKPSRDICQRGTSLTIQCQVDSQVTMMFWYRQQPGQSLTLIATANQGSEATYESGFVIDKFPISRPNLTFSTLTVSNMSPEDSSIYLCSVEAPDRAKNIQYFGAGTRLSVL.

J is TRBJ2-3 and V is TRBV2, with D unclear. CDR3 length: 13 amino acids. Trimming pared 6 bases from V and 2 bases from J, leaving 9 bases between. Germline CDR1 reads SNHLY; CDR2 reads FYNNEI. The CDR3 region has the DNA TGTGCCAGCAGCTCCTCCCACACAGATACGCAGTATTTT. Its protein product is CASSSSHTDTQYF. The full variable domain, rest sourced from reference TRBV2 and TRBJ2-3, is EPEVTQTPSHQVTQMGQEVILRCVPISNHLYFYWYRQILGQKVEFLVSFYNNEISEKSEIFDDQFSVERPDGSNFTLKIRSTKLEDSAMYFCASSSSHTDTQYFGPGTRLTVL.

In its sample, this clonotype was seen many times. The chain recombines TRBV11-3 with TRBJ2-7; the D gene is possibly TRBD1 (5 bases). This CDR3 is built from 13 residues. Trimming removed 5 bases at V and 3 bases at J, with 11 bases between. CDR1 is SGHNT, CDR2 YENEEA, per germline. CDR3 coding DNA: TGTGCCAGCAGCCCCGGACAAAACTACGAGCAGTACTTC. This codes for CASSPGQNYEQYF.

V is TRBV6-1 and J is TRBJ2-7; TRBD2 matches at 12 bases. The CDR3 extends over 14 amino acids. V lost 6 bases and J lost 3; bases outside the gene matches: 3. The germline V gene has CDR1 MNHNS and CDR2 SASEGT. The CDR3 spells CASRGLAGIYEQYF. CDR3 DNA: TGTGCCAGCAGAGGACTAGCGGGGATCTACGAGCAGTACTTC.

This clonotype was detected many times. CDR3 in amino acids: CASSGQLNYGYTF. The CDR3, as DNA: TGTGCCAGCAGCGGACAGCTTAACTATGGCTACACCTTC. The J gene is TRBJ1-2, the V gene TRBV7-2; the D gene is possibly TRBD1 (6 bases). This CDR3 is 13 amino acids long. Trimming stripped 5 bases from V and 1 base from J, with 8 bases between. Germline-derived CDR1 and CDR2 are SGHTA and FQGNSA.

At least ten counts were recorded for this clonotype. The chain combines TRBV12-3 or TRBV12-4 with TRBJ2-7, with 12 positions matching TRBD1. V gave up 5 bases and J gave up 5 bases; unmatched junction bases: 7. This CDR3 contains 15 residues. CDR3 residues: CASSPTGTGGHEQYF. As DNA, the CDR3 is TGTGCCAGCAGTCCGACCGGGACAGGGGGCCACGAGCAGTACTTC.

This sequence joins TRBV6-4 and TRBJ1-6; a weak D match, TRBD1 (6 bases). Trimming stripped 10 bases from V and 0 bases from J, with 10 bases between. CDR3 length equals 14 residues. CDR1 is MRHNA and CDR2 is SNTAGT in the germline V gene. The CDR3 DNA is TGTGCCACCAGGGGAAGCTCCTATAATTCACCCCTCCACTTT. The encoded protein is CATRGSSYNSPLHF.

On this clonotype: Just one base apart from a much larger clone, this may be a read error. The CDR3 region is CSSGSPLHF. The DNA for the CDR3 is TGTTCCAGCGGTTCACCCCTCCACTTT. The chain combines TRBV7-2 with TRBJ1-6; D uncertain. The CDR3 is 9 amino acids. The germline V gene encodes CDR1 SGHTA and CDR2 FQGNSA.